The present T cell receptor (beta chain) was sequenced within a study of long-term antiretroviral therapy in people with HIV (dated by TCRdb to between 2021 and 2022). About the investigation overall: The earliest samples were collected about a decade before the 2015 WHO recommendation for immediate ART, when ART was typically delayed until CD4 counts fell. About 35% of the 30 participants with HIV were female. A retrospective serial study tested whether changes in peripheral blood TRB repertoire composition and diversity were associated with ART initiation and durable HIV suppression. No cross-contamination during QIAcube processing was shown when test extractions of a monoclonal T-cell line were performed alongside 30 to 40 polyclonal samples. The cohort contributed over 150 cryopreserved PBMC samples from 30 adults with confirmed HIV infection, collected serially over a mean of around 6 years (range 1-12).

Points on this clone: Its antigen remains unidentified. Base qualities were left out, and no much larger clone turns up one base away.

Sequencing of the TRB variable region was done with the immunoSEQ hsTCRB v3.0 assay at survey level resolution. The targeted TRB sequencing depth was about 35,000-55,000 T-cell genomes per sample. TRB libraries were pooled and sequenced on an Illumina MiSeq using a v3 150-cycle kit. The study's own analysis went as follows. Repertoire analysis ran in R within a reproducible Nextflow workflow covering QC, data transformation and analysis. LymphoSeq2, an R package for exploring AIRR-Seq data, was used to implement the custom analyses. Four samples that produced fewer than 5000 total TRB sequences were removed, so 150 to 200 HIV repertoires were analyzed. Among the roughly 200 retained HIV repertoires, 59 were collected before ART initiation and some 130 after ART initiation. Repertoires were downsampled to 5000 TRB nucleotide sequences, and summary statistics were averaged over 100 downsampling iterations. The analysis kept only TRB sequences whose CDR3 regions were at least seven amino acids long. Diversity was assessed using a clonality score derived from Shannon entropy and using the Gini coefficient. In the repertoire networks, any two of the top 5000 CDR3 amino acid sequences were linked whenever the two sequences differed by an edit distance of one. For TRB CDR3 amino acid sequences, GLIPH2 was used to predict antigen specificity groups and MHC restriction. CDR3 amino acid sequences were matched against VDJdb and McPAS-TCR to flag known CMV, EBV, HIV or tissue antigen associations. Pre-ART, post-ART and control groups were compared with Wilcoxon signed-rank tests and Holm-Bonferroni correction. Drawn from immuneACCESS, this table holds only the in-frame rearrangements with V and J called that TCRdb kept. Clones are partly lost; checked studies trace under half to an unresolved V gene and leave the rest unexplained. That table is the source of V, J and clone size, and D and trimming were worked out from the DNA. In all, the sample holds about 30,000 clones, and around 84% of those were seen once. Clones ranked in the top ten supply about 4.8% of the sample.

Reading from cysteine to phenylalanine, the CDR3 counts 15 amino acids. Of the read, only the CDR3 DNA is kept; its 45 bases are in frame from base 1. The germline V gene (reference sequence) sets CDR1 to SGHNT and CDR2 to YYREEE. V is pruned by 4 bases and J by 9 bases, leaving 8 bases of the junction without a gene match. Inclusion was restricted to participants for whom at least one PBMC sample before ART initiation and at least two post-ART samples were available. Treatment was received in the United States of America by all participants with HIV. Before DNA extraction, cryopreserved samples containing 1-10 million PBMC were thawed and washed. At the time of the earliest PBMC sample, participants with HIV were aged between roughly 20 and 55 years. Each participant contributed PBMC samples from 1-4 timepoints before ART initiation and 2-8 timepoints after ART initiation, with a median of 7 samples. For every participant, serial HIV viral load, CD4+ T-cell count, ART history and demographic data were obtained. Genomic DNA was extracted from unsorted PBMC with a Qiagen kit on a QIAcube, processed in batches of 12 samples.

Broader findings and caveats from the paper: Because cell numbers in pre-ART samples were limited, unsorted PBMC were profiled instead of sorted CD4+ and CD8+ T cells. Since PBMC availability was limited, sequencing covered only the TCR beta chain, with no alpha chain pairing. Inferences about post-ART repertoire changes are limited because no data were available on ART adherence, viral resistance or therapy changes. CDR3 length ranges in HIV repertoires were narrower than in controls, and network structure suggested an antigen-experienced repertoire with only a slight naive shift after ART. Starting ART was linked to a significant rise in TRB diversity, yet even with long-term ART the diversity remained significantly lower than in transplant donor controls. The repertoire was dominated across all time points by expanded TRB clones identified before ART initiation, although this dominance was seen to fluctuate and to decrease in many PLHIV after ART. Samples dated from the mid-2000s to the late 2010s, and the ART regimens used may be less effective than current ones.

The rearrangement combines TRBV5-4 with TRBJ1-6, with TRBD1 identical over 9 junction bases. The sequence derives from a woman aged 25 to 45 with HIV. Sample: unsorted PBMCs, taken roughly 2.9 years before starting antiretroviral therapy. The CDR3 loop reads CASSMEDRGRSPLHF. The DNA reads TGTGCCAGCAGCATGGAGGACAGGGGACGTTCACCCCTCCACTTT. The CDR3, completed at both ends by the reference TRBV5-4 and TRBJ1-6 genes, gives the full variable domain ETGVTQSPTHLIKTRGQQVTLRCSSQSGHNTVSWYQQALGQGPQFIFQYYREEENGRGNFPPRFSGLQFPNYSSELNVNALELDDSALYLCASSMEDRGRSPLHFGNGTRLTVT.